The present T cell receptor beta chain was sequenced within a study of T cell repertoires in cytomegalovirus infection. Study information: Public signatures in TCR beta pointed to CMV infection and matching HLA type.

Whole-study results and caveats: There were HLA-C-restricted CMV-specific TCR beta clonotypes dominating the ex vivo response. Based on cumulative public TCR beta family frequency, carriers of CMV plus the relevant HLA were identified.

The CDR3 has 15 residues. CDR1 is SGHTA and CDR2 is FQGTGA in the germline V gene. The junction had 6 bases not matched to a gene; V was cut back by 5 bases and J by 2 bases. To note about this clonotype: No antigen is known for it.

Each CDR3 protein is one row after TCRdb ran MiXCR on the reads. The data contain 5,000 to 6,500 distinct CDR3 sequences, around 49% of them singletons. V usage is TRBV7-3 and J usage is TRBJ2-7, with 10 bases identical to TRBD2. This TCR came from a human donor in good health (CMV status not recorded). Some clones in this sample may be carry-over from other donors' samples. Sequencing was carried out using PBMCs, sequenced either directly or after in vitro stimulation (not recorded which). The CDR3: CASSPGLAETYEQYF. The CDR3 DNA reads TGTGCCAGCAGCCCCGGACTAGCGGAGACCTACGAGCAGTACTTC. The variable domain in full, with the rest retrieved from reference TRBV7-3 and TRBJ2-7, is GAGVSQTPSNKVTEKGKYVELRCDPISGHTALYWYRQSLGQGPEFLIYFQGTGAADDSGLPNDRFFAVRPEGSVSTLKIQRTERGDSAVYLCASSPGLAETYEQYFGPGTRLTVT.